The clone carrying this TCR beta chain was counted a single time. These data come from a study of blood T cell repertoires in COVID-19. Overall study context: Donors in the United States, Italy and Spain gave samples during acute or convalescent COVID-19. The analysed material was cDNA or gDNA that came from T cells, B-cell-depleted T cells, or PBMCs.

Germline lookup yields CDR1 SEHNR and CDR2 FQNEAQ (reference sequence). CDR3 length equals 19 residues. V was clipped by 1 base and J by 0 bases, with 19 bases between them. In the source study's methods: It was from reference gene primer amplification that nucleated cell counts were estimated. Generated by immunoSEQ multiplex PCR, the TCRdb table keeps only in-frame clones and is missing some. V and J calls and clone size are given by that table; D and trimming were obtained from the DNA. Here the sample spans some 150,000 clones, about 86% being singletons. Sequenced input: PBMCs or T cells enriched from blood (not recorded which). The sequence was obtained from a woman aged 50 to 65 in a cohort exposed to, infected with or recovered from COVID-19 (not recorded which). This chain joins TRBV7-9 and TRBJ1-3; D not resolved. The CDR3 is CASSLVLGVDGSSGNTIYF. The CDR3 bases are TGTGCCAGCAGCTTAGTATTGGGTGTCGACGGGAGCTCTGGAAACACCATATATTTT.